One and the same sample provided the 10 T cell receptor beta chains below, sequenced in a study of blood T cell repertoires in COVID-19. TCRdb keeps only in-frame clones here, not all; method: immunoSEQ multiplex PCR. The sample carries 300,000 to 400,000 clones, around nine tenths recorded once. Specimen: peripheral blood. Receptors originate from a woman aged 18 to 35 who had recovered from COVID-19.

V is TRBV11-2 and J is TRBJ1-5; no clear D gene. The CDR3 spans 14 residues. Germline CDR1 and CDR2: SGHAT and FQNNGV. Between the trimmed V and J ends, which lost 5 bases and 0 bases, there was a span of 8 bases. The CDR3 nucleotides are TGTGCCAGCAGCCCAGGCCGTAGCAATCAGCCCCAGCATTTT. This translates into CASSPGRSNQPQHF.

A note on this clone: The junction and the germline gene differ at one end; a read error may be behind it. The chain links TRBV9 to TRBJ1-2, with D perhaps matching TRBD1 (5 bases). This CDR3 region has 13 residues. Germline values: CDR1 SGDLS, CDR2 YYNGEE. The CDR3 here is CASSVGNEWSGNF. In DNA, the CDR3 is TGTGCCAGCAGCGTAGGAAATGAGTGGTCAGGGAACTTC.

V usage is TRBV19 and J usage is TRBJ1-5; weak D call: TRBD1 (5 bases). V lost 3 bases and J lost 7, with 19 bases in between. There are 16 residues in the CDR3. CDR1 is LNHDA, CDR2 SQIVND, per germline (reference sequence). Here the CDR3 reads CASSITASGGGQPQHF. CDR3 sequence (DNA): TGTGCCAGTAGTATTACGGCCTCTGGGGGGGGGCAGCCCCAGCATTTT.

The chain combines TRBV24-1 with TRBJ2-3; TRBD1 aligns across 10 bases. CDR1 is KGHDR and CDR2 is SFDVKD in the germline V gene. CDR3 length equals 16 residues. V shed 4 bases, J shed 1 base, and the junction held 4 bases outside the gene matches. The CDR3 loop is CATSEPTGGGTDTQYF. CDR3 in DNA: TGTGCCACCAGTGAACCGACAGGGGGCGGCACAGATACGCAGTATTTT.

The chain is built from TRBV5-1 and TRBJ1-1; D might be TRBD1 (5 bases). Germline V lookup: CDR1 SGHRS, CDR2 YFSETQ. Trimming took 0 bases from V and 1 from J, leaving 10 bases between them. The CDR3 has 15 residues. This chain's CDR3 is CASSLGVQGNTEAFF. The CDR3 nucleotides are TGCGCCAGCAGCTTGGGGGTCCAGGGGAACACTGAAGCTTTCTTT.

This rearrangement joins TRBV23-1 to TRBJ2-5, with TRBD1 matching over 7 bases. TRBV23-1 has ORF status, its function being uncertain. The CDR3 consists of 17 residues. J was trimmed by 3 bases and V by 7 bases; bases with no gene match: 17. The chain's CDR3 is CASTLRDSPSGEETQYF. In nucleotides, the CDR3 is TGCGCCAGCACTTTAAGGGACAGCCCGAGTGGTGAAGAGACCCAGTACTTC.

The rearrangement joins TRBV19 to TRBJ2-1; D unresolved. The CDR3 is 16 amino acids. Germline V gene data show CDR1 as LNHDA and CDR2 as SQIVND (reference sequence). Deletions cut 3 bases from V and 5 bases from J, with 17 bases between. The CDR3 sequence: CASSISMGATNNEQFF. CDR3 nucleotide sequence: TGTGCCAGTAGTATCTCTATGGGCGCTACGAACAATGAGCAGTTCTTC.

The rearrangement uses TRBV4-1 and TRBJ2-1; 15 nucleotides match TRBD2. There are 20 residues in the CDR3. Germline loops: CDR1 MGHRA, CDR2 YSYEKL. V shed 2 bases and J 0 bases; nucleotides not matched to a gene: 8. CDR3 protein: CASSQLAGLAGGSSYNEQFF. The CDR3 DNA is TGCGCCAGCAGCCAACTAGCGGGACTAGCGGGGGGAAGCTCCTACAATGAGCAGTTCTTC.

This sequence joins TRBV5-6 and TRBJ1-1; 7 bases are a match to TRBD1. The CDR3 extends over 12 amino acids. V was clipped by 4 bases and J by 10 bases; unmatched bases: 7. The germline gives CDR1 SGHDT, CDR2 YYEEEE. CDR3 sequence: CASSLVGQAAFF. CDR3 in DNA: TGTGCCAGCAGCCTCGTAGGACAGGCAGCTTTCTTT.

The chain couples TRBV7-9 to TRBJ1-6; TRBD1 matches at 9 bases. The CDR3 totals 15 residues. CDR1 and CDR2 from the germline V gene are SEHNR and FQNEAQ (reference sequence). The junction had 9 bases not matched to a gene; V was cut back by 3 bases and J by 12 bases. The CDR3 nucleotides read TGTGCCAGCAGCTTGGGGACAGGGCAAACGGAACCCCTCCACTTT. This encodes CASSLGTGQTEPLHF.